The 11 T cell receptor beta chains listed next were all sequenced from one sample in a study of radiation and T cells in renal cell carcinoma. Clones were sequenced by immunoSEQ multiplex PCR, and TCRdb holds only the in-frame ones, with some missing. Of some 64,000 clones listed, 60% to 85% are singletons. Time point in this sample: blood 4 weeks post-SBRT, at nephrectomy. Sample treatment: 15 Gy SBRT to primary tumor, nephrectomy 4 weeks later. The sample was blood, taken from a patient whose treatment included radiotherapy and nephrectomy. The receptors shown here come from a man aged 60-69 years with renal cell carcinoma.

The chain uses TRBV5-6 and TRBJ2-5; D remains unclear. Per germline, CDR1 SGHDT and CDR2 YYEEEE. Between the trimmed V and J ends, which lost 1 base and 5 bases, there was a span of 12 bases. This CDR3 spans 14 amino acids. CDR3: CASSLSRSTETQYF. CDR3 DNA: TGTGCCAGCAGCTTGTCCCGATCGACGGAGACCCAGTACTTC.

On this clone: A read error may produce the germline difference seen at one junction end. At the DNA level, this CDR3 is encoded by other sequences in the same sample as well. The V call is TRBV5-6, the J call TRBJ1-6; 7 bases match TRBD1. From germline, CDR1 is SGHDT and CDR2 YYEEEE. The CDR3 has 16 residues. The CDR3 here is CASSPLVGGYNSPLHF. The CDR3 nucleotides are TGTGCCAGCAGCCCCTTGGTAGGGGGCTATAATTCACCTCTCCACTTT.

The chain is built from TRBV6-5 and TRBJ1-1; D gene ambiguous. Trimming took 6 bases from V and 4 from J, leaving 12 bases between them. Per the germline V gene, CDR1 is MNHEY and CDR2 is SVGAGI. The CDR3 extends over 13 amino acids. CDR3 nucleotides: TGTGCCAGCAGCCCTGACTGGGCCACTGAAGCTTTCTTT. Amino acid sequence: CASSPDWATEAFF.

The CDR3 spells CASSQAVLRGGYTF. In nucleotides, the CDR3 is TGCGCCAGCAGCCAGGCAGTTCTAAGGGGTGGCTACACCTTC. The chain employs TRBV4-3 and TRBJ1-2; TRBD1 might be the D (5 bases). The CDR3 has 14 amino acids. Trimming took off 3 bases at V and 7 bases at J, with 15 bases between the two ends. Germline CDR1 and CDR2: LGHNA and YSLEER.

This chain links TRBV7-2 with TRBJ1-2, with D possibly matching TRBD1 (6 bases). The V gene's germline CDR1 is SGHTA and CDR2 FQGNSA. V lost 2 bases and J 4 bases, leaving 14 bases between the germline ends. This CDR3 is 15 amino acids long. The CDR3 nucleotides read TGTGCCAGCAGCTTATTACAGGGACAAGGCTATGGCTACACCTTC. Protein sequence: CASSLLQGQGYGYTF.

This sequence joins TRBV6-1 and TRBJ2-3; D remains unclear. This CDR3 spans 14 amino acids. Trimming left V 0 bases short and J 0 bases short, with 4 bases between. CDR1 and CDR2 (germline): MNHNS, SASEGT. This chain's CDR3 is CASSEARSTDTQYF. As DNA, the CDR3 is TGTGCCAGCAGTGAAGCTCGTAGCACAGATACGCAGTATTTT.

This clone appeared a single time. One junction end disagrees with the germline gene, perhaps due to a read error. V and J are TRBV6-5 and TRBJ2-5, with D hard to call. The tail of the sequence fits TRBJ2-7 better, so the J call may be wrong. The length of the CDR3 is 14 residues. Germline values: CDR1 MNHEY, CDR2 SVGAGI. The CDR3 bases are TGTGCCAGCAGTAACTCCGAACCCCCTCACGAGCAGTACTTC. It specifies CASSNSEPPHEQYF.

A word on this clone: The junction does not match germline at one end; this may be a read error. The DNA of the CDR3 is TGTGCCAGCAGCCTCGGCGGGGGAGAGGCCCAGTACTTC. Its translation is CASSLGGGEAQYF. The chain has TRBV6-6 and TRBJ2-5; 7 bases align to TRBD2. The CDR3 extends over 13 amino acids. CDR1 is MNHNY and CDR2 is SVGAGI in the germline V gene (reference sequence).

This sequence joins TRBV10-1 and TRBJ2-7, with TRBD1 matching over 12 bases. The germline gives CDR1 WNHNN, CDR2 SYGVQD (reference sequence). The junction had 1 base not matched to a gene; V was cut back by 5 bases and J by 2 bases. The CDR3 is 14 amino acids. The CDR3 bases are TGCGCCAGCAGTAGGGACAGGGGGCCCTACGAGCAGTACTTC. Translating it yields CASSRDRGPYEQYF.

The rearrangement uses TRBV7-6 and TRBJ1-3, with unresolved D. Germline CDR1 SGHVS, CDR2 FNYEAQ. Between the trimmed V and J ends, which lost 7 bases and 0 bases, there was a span of 13 bases. CDR3 length: 15 residues. CDR3 in DNA: TGTGCCAGCATGAACCCGGGATTCTCTGGAAACACCATATATTTT. It yields the protein CASMNPGFSGNTIYF.

The chain has TRBV6-5 and TRBJ1-1; no definite D call. Trimming pared 8 bases from V and 0 bases from J, leaving 4 bases between. The V gene's germline CDR1 is MNHEY and CDR2 SVGAGI. The CDR3 is 11 residues long. The CDR3, as DNA: TGTGCCAGCCTCTTGAACACTGAAGCTTTCTTT. Amino acids: CASLLNTEAFF.